These 27 T cell receptor beta chains came from one sample sequenced in a study of T cells in Graves' hyperthyroidism and ophthalmopathy. Regions amplified from RNA transcripts were the TCR beta CDR3 regions. HTBI primers were used for first-round RT-PCR of the TCR CDR3. TCRdb used MiXCR to reprocess the multiplex PCR reads, holding one entry per CDR3 protein. The sample lists about 610,000 distinct CDR3 sequences, more than 45% occurring once. The sample consisted of peripheral blood or thyroid tissue (not recorded which). These receptors all stem from a young woman with Graves' hyperthyroidism.

CDR3: CAISEAIPLHF. CDR3 coding DNA: TGTGCCATCAGTGAGGCTATACCCCTCCACTTT. The chain is built from TRBV10-3 and TRBJ1-6; D gene ambiguous. The CDR3 is 11 residues long. V lost 2 bases and J 12 bases, leaving 5 bases between the germline ends. Per germline, CDR1 ENHRY and CDR2 SYGVKD.

This chain links TRBV6-1 with TRBJ2-2; 9 bases are a match to TRBD2. Unmatched junction bases numbered 4, after V lost 6 bases and J lost 5 bases. This CDR3 region has 14 residues. Germline CDR1 and CDR2: MNHNS and SASEGT. CDR3 region: CASSATSGTGELFF. CDR3 DNA: TGTGCCAGCAGCGCTACTAGCGGGACCGGGGAGCTGTTTTTT.

The chain uses TRBV19 and TRBJ1-2, with D unresolved. The CDR3 length is 16 residues. The V end lost 7 bases, the J end lost 4 bases, and 22 bases lay between the germline ends. From germline, CDR1 is LNHDA and CDR2 SQIVND (reference sequence). CDR3 amino acids: CASNPLTSGIGYGYTF. The CDR3 DNA reads as TGTGCCAGTAACCCCCTCACTAGCGGGATCGGCTATGGCTACACCTTC. Looking up the rest from reference TRBV19 and TRBJ1-2 gives the full variable domain: DGGITQSPKYLFRKEGQNVTLSCEQNLNHDAMYWYRQDPGQGLRLIYYSQIVNDFQKGDIAEGYSVSREKKESFPLTVTSAQKNPTAFYLCASNPLTSGIGYGYTFGSGTRLTVV.

This chain links TRBV7-3 with TRBJ2-3; a weak D match, TRBD1 (6 bases). The CDR3 runs to 14 residues. V shed 6 bases and J shed 2 bases, with 12 bases lying between them. Germline CDR1 SGHTA, CDR2 FQGTGA. This CDR3 reads CASSLPGHTDTQYF. In DNA, the CDR3 is TGTGCCAGCAGTTTGCCGGGACACACAGATACGCAGTATTTT.

This chain joins TRBV10-3 and TRBJ1-6; D ambiguous. There are 15 residues in the CDR3. In germline, CDR1 is ENHRY, CDR2 SYGVKD. Trimming left V 0 bases short and J 10 bases short, with 13 bases between. The CDR3 DNA follows: TGTGCCATCAGTGAGTCACGGACGGGCGGGTCACCCCTCCACTTT. It specifies CAISESRTGGSPLHF.

The chain uses TRBV7-6 and TRBJ2-7, with 9 bases matching TRBD2. CDR1 SGHVS and CDR2 FNYEAQ come from the germline V gene. The CDR3 is made up of 13 amino acids. The CDR3: CARGGREGYEQYF. DNA of the CDR3: TGTGCTAGAGGGGGGCGGGAGGGCTACGAGCAGTACTTC.

Ten or more counts support this clonotype. The chain couples TRBV12-3 or TRBV12-4 to TRBJ1-1, with D perhaps TRBD1 (5 bases). Trimming took off 5 bases at V and 11 bases at J, with 12 bases between the two ends. CDR3 size: 11 residues. CDR3 nucleotide sequence: TGTGCCAGCAGTGTCACAGGACGCGCTTTCTTT. Translating it yields CASSVTGRAFF.

The gene calls are TRBV7-3 and TRBJ1-1; D is unclear. The length of the CDR3 is 14 residues. Germline V gene sequence: CDR1 SGHTA, CDR2 FQGTGA. Trimming left V 0 bases short and J 7 bases short, with 12 bases between. The CDR3 sequence is CASSLTLEGNEAFF. The DNA for the CDR3 is TGTGCCAGCAGCTTAACACTCGAGGGCAATGAAGCTTTCTTT.

Note on this clonotype: A read error may explain this, as a much larger clone is one base away. The V and J genes are TRBV2 and TRBJ1-4; D remains ambiguous. Germline V gene sequence: CDR1 SNHLY, CDR2 FYNNEI. The CDR3 is 14 residues long. V was trimmed by 6 bases and J by 7 bases, leaving 15 bases between them. The CDR3 DNA reads TGTGCCAGCAGGGGGAGCCCAGGTAGTGAAAAACTGTTTTTT. This sequence encodes CASRGSPGSEKLFF.

This clonotype has at least ten counts. The chain is built from TRBV6-1 and TRBJ2-7; D uncertain. CDR1 MNHNS and CDR2 SASEGT come from the germline V gene. The CDR3 totals 14 residues. V lost 1 base to trimming and J lost 5 bases, with 12 bases between them. CDR3 in amino acids: CASSEVQVVDEQYF. Here the CDR3 DNA reads TGTGCCAGCAGTGAAGTTCAAGTAGTCGACGAGCAGTACTTC.

This clonotype occurred many times. The rearrangement uses TRBV20-1 and TRBJ2-6, with 8 bases matching TRBD2. In germline, CDR1 is DFQATT, CDR2 SNEGSKA (reference sequence). Trimming cost V 6 bases and J 0 bases; bases outside gene matches: 7. The CDR3 is 16 residues long. CDR3 in amino acids: CSALGTSGSGANVLTF. Written as DNA, the CDR3 is TGCAGTGCCCTAGGGACTAGTGGCTCTGGGGCCAACGTCCTGACTTTC.

This clonotype was found many times. The chain recombines TRBV25-1 with TRBJ1-2, with unresolved D. The CDR3 length is 14 residues. Trimming took 4 bases from V and 6 from J, leaving 15 bases between them. Germline lookup yields CDR1 MGHDK and CDR2 SYGVNS. DNA of the CDR3: TGTGCCAGCAGTGCAAGTGTGGCAGCCCATGGCTACACCTTC. Protein sequence: CASSASVAAHGYTF.

The CDR3 sequence: CAISETSRGSGANVLTF. The CDR3 DNA reads TGTGCCATCAGCGAAACTAGTCGGGGTTCTGGGGCCAACGTCCTGACTTTC. This chain connects TRBV10-3 to TRBJ2-6; D is possibly TRBD2 (5 bases). This CDR3 region has 17 residues. V lost 6 bases and J 1 base, leaving 16 bases between the germline ends. The V gene's germline CDR1 is ENHRY and CDR2 SYGVKD.

A few counts support this clonotype. The V call is TRBV19, the J call TRBJ2-5; 7 bases align to TRBD2. Germline V gene lookup returns CDR1 LNHDA and CDR2 SQIVND (reference sequence). The length of the CDR3 is 17 residues. V was clipped by 6 bases and J by 4 bases; unmatched bases: 17. CDR3 residues: CASRLGGREWRSETQYF. CDR3 nucleotides: TGTGCCAGTAGACTGGGAGGGAGGGAATGGAGGTCAGAGACCCAGTACTTC. The whole variable domain, filled in from reference TRBV19 and TRBJ2-5, reads DGGITQSPKYLFRKEGQNVTLSCEQNLNHDAMYWYRQDPGQGLRLIYYSQIVNDFQKGDIAEGYSVSREKKESFPLTVTSAQKNPTAFYLCASRLGGREWRSETQYFGPGTRLLVL.

As DNA, the CDR3 is TGTGCCAGCAGAGCTAGCGCTTCCTCCTACGAGCAGTACTTC. It codes for CASRASASSYEQYF. The chain carries TRBV7-6 and TRBJ2-7; TRBD2 is a possible D gene (6 bases). Trimming shortened V by 6 bases and J by 0 bases, and 12 bases separated the two germline ends. There are 14 residues in the CDR3. From germline, CDR1 is SGHVS and CDR2 FNYEAQ.

The V gene is TRBV20-1, the J gene TRBJ1-5; D gene ambiguous. Germline lookup yields CDR1 DFQATT and CDR2 SNEGSKA (reference sequence). There are 15 residues in the CDR3. V was trimmed by 0 bases and J by 11 bases, leaving 20 bases between them. The chain's CDR3 is CSARDGLREQETQHF. The CDR3 DNA sequence: TGCAGTGCTAGAGACGGACTACGTGAACAAGAGACCCAGCATTTT.

This clonotype was recorded many times. The rearrangement links TRBV6-5 to TRBJ2-6; D is ambiguous. V lost 5 bases, J lost 0 bases, and 8 bases lay in between. Germline values: CDR1 MNHEY, CDR2 SVGAGI. This CDR3 has 15 residues. CDR3 DNA sequence: TGTGCCAGCAGTCACCAGATCTCTGGGGCCAACGTCCTGACTTTC. Translated, it gives CASSHQISGANVLTF.

This clonotype occurred many times. The chain links TRBV20-1 to TRBJ2-7, with 8 nucleotides matching TRBD2. The CDR3 has 17 residues. Trimming cost V 7 bases and J 3 bases; bases outside gene matches: 20. Germline V gene sequence: CDR1 DFQATT, CDR2 SNEGSKA (reference sequence). CDR3 region: CSVPPGGGSGLVYEQYF. The DNA of the CDR3 is TGCAGTGTCCCGCCTGGCGGGGGCTCGGGACTAGTCTACGAGCAGTACTTC.

V usage is TRBV7-2 and J usage is TRBJ1-1; TRBD1 matches 7 bases. Germline V gives CDR1 SGHTA, CDR2 FQGNSA. The CDR3 totals 15 residues. The junction had 4 bases not matched to a gene; V was cut back by 0 bases and J by 3 bases. The CDR3 sequence is CASSLAPGGDTEAFF. In nucleotides, the CDR3 is TGTGCCAGCAGCTTAGCTCCAGGGGGTGACACTGAAGCTTTCTTT. Together with reference TRBV7-2 and TRBJ1-1, the CDR3 gives the full variable domain: GAGVSQSPSNKVTEKGKDVELRCDPISGHTALYWYRQSLGQGLEFLIYFQGNSAPDKSGLPSDRFSAERTGGSVSTLTIQRTQQEDSAVYLCASSLAPGGDTEAFFGQGTRLTVV.

As to this clonotype: A junction end diverges from the germline sequence, so it may reflect a read error. V gene TRBV5-1 combines with J gene TRBJ2-6; either TRBD1 or TRBD2 may supply D (6 bases each). CDR3 length: 13 residues. Germline V lookup: CDR1 SGHRS, CDR2 YFSETQ. Here the CDR3 DNA reads TGCGCCAGCAGCTTGGAGGGGGAGGACACTGAAGCTTTC. Protein product: CASSLEGEDTEAF.

This clonotype was seen ten or more times. The chain couples TRBV2 to TRBJ2-6; TRBD1 aligns across 10 bases. The length of the CDR3 is 17 residues. Germline CDR1 reads SNHLY; CDR2 reads FYNNEI. With V trimmed by 6 bases and J by 2 bases, 7 bases remained unmatched. CDR3 coding DNA: TGTGCCAGCAGAGCGACAGGGGGCAAGGCTGGGGCCAACGTCCTGACTTTC. Translating it yields CASRATGGKAGANVLTF. The variable domain in full, with the rest retrieved from reference TRBV2 and TRBJ2-6, is EPEVTQTPSHQVTQMGQEVILRCVPISNHLYFYWYRQILGQKVEFLVSFYNNEISEKSEIFDDQFSVERPDGSNFTLKIRSTKLEDSAMYFCASRATGGKAGANVLTFGAGSRLTVL.

The sample holds many counts of this clonotype. The chain couples TRBV24-1 to TRBJ2-7; no firm D call. Trimming shortened V by 3 bases and J by 3 bases, and 2 bases separated the two germline ends. Germline V gives CDR1 KGHDR, CDR2 SFDVKD. The CDR3 contains 11 residues. The CDR3 nucleotides are TGTGCCACCAGTGATGACTACGAGCAGTACTTC. Translating gives CATSDDYEQYF.

Remarks on this clonotype: A read error is possible here, since a much larger clone lies one base away. The J gene is TRBJ2-7, the V gene TRBV4-1; D is unresolved. Germline-derived CDR1 and CDR2 are MGHRA and YSYEKL. This CDR3 contains 16 residues. CDR3 protein: CASSQGVMAGLHEQHF. Written as DNA, the CDR3 is TGCGCCAGCAGCCAAGGGGTTATGGCTGGTCTGCACGAGCAGCACTTC.

In this sample, this clonotype turned up many times. CDR3: CAISESIRGADYGYTF. The CDR3 nucleotides read TGTGCCATCAGTGAGTCGATAAGGGGCGCGGACTATGGCTACACCTTC. The genes are TRBV10-3 and TRBJ1-2, with D perhaps matching TRBD1 (5 bases). The CDR3 is 16 amino acids. Trimming pared 0 bases from V and 3 bases from J, leaving 14 bases between. The germline V gene has CDR1 ENHRY and CDR2 SYGVKD.

At least ten counts were recorded for this clonotype. The genes are TRBV20-1 and TRBJ1-3, with D possibly matching TRBD1 (6 bases). CDR1 DFQATT and CDR2 SNEGSKA come from the germline V gene (reference sequence). Trimming cost V 1 base and J 2 bases, with 9 bases left between them. The CDR3 sequence is 14 residues long. CDR3 amino acids: CSARVQGTGNTIYF. The CDR3 DNA follows: TGCAGTGCTAGAGTCCAGGGGACTGGAAACACCATATATTTT.

This clonotype was recorded at least ten times. The chain recombines TRBV12-3 or TRBV12-4 with TRBJ1-2, with a weak D call TRBD1 (5 bases). The CDR3 is 14 residues long. V dropped 6 bases and J dropped 5 bases, with 16 bases sitting between them. The CDR3 region is CASRKFGRGYGYTF. CDR3 nucleotide sequence: TGTGCCAGCAGAAAGTTCGGCCGGGGGTATGGCTACACCTTC.

The rearrangement joins TRBV6-6 to TRBJ2-4; 7 bases agree with TRBD1. There are 14 residues in the CDR3. Germline V gene sequence: CDR1 MNHNY, CDR2 SVGAGI (reference sequence). V was clipped by 5 bases and J by 8 bases; unmatched bases: 9. As DNA, the CDR3 is TGTGCCAGCAGTCCGGCAGGGGGAATCGACATTCAGTACTTC. Protein sequence: CASSPAGGIDIQYF.